This TCR beta chain was identified in a study of cytomegalovirus exposure and HLA in healthy donors. Germline V gives CDR1 SEHNR, CDR2 FQNEAQ (reference sequence). The V end was cut by 1 base, the J end by 0 bases, with 12 bases between. This CDR3 contains 16 residues. The PCR used 60 Vbeta and 13 Jbeta primers. Measured with immunoSEQ multiplex PCR; TCRdb has only the in-frame clones, and not every one. The repertoire includes fewer than 130,000 clones, roughly three quarters of them detected once, and about 6.8% sits in the top ten. This sequence originates from a man under 40 in good health and CMV-seropositive. The sequenced sample was PBMCs. The V and J genes are TRBV7-9 and TRBJ1-2; D not certain. The CDR3 here is CASSLGPPEANYGYTF. For the CDR3, the DNA is TGTGCCAGCAGCTTAGGACCTCCGGAGGCTAACTATGGCTACACCTTC.